This T cell receptor beta chain was sequenced in a study of T cell responses to AZD1222 COVID-19 vaccine. The study's findings and limits: Repertoire sampling occurred only after the peak T cell response. Across spike, vaccine-associated CD4 TCRs were found, dominant at 160-218 and 743-854.

Sequencing used immunoSEQ multiplex PCR; TCRdb keeps in-frame clones, though not all of them. This sample has around 140,000 clones; 90% to 95% occur once, and the top ten carry about 3.7%. CDR3 length: 14 residues. V was pared by 1 base and J by 7 bases, with 11 bases between. The germline gives CDR1 SGHAT, CDR2 FQNNGV. On this clone itself: Its antigen remains unknown.

This clonotype was sampled from an adult who received the AZD1222 COVID-19 vaccine. The V call is TRBV11-2, the J call TRBJ2-1, with D unclear. Specimen: peripheral blood, collected 28 days after the second AZD1222 dose. The CDR3 protein is CASSLGPVGNEQFF. CDR3 sequence (DNA): TGTGCCAGCAGCTTAGGTCCCGTTGGAAATGAGCAGTTCTTC.